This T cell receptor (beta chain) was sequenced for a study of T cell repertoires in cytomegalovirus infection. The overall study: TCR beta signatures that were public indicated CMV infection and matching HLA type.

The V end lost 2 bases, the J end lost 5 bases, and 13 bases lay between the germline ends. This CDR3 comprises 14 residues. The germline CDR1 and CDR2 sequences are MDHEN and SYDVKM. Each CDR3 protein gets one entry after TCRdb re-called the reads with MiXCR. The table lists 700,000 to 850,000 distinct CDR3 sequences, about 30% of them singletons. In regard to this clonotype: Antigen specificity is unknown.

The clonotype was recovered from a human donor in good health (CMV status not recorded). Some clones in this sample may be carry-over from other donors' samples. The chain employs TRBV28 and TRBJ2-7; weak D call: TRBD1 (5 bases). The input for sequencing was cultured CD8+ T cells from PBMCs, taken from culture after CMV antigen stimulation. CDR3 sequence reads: CASSLRQSPDEQYV. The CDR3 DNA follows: TGTGCCAGCAGTTTACGACAGAGTCCGGACGAGCAGTACGTC.